Listed below are T cell receptor beta chains from one sample, sequenced in a study of cytomegalovirus exposure and HLA in healthy donors. Generated by immunoSEQ multiplex PCR, the TCRdb table keeps only in-frame clones and is missing some. The data show roughly 220,000 clones, approximately 85% seen once. Sequenced material: PBMCs. The source is a middle-aged woman in good health and CMV-seronegative. Each CDR3 is given with its conserved first and last residue. D genes are given only for firm matches. For some rows the clone size is stated as once, few or many, or as a class when expanded; others skip it.

>.|TRBJ2-7|TRBD2|TRBV5-1
CASSLGTFRLAGVSSYEQYF
TGCGCCAGCAGCCTTGGAACATTTCGACTAGCGGGAGTCAGCTCCTACGAGCAGTACTTC
>.|TRBJ2-2|.|TRBV5-1
CASSLGSTGELFF
TGCGCCAGCAGCTTGGGCAGCACCGGGGAGCTGTTTTTT
>few|TRBJ1-2|.|TRBV6-5
CASSYSDRSRYTF
TGTGCCAGCAGTTACTCAGACAGGTCTCGCTACACCTTC
>.|TRBJ1-1|.|TRBV19
CASKTGNTEAFF
TGTGCCAGTAAAACAGGGAACACTGAAGCTTTCTTT
>.|TRBJ1-5|.|TRBV10-3
CAISELALGPQHF
TGTGCCATCAGTGAGTTAGCCCTGGGGCCCCAGCATTTT
>.|TRBJ2-7|.|TRBV27
CASSFYYRGGYEQYF
TGTGCCAGCAGTTTTTATTACAGGGGAGGCTACGAGCAGTACTTC
>.|TRBJ2-7|.|TRBV15
CATSREDSLRQQYF
TGTGCCACCAGCAGAGAAGACAGCCTACGACAGCAGTACTTC
>.|TRBJ1-1|.|TRBV19
CASSISKGSTEAFF
TGTGCCAGTAGTATATCGAAAGGGAGCACTGAAGCTTTCTTT
>few|TRBJ1-5|.|TRBV6-6
CASSTGPGNQPQHF
TGTGCCAGCAGTACTGGGCCGGGCAATCAGCCCCAGCATTTT
>.|TRBJ2-7|TRBD2|TRBV7-9
CAWREGLSEQYF
TGTGCCTGGCGGGAGGGCCTGAGCGAGCAGTACTTC
>.|TRBJ2-7|.|TRBV2
CASSRWEDSYEQYF
TGTGCCTCCAGCCGTTGGGAGGATTCCTACGAGCAGTACTTC
>.|TRBJ2-1|TRBD1|TRBV29-1
CSVIQGASRNEQFF
TGCAGCGTTATACAGGGGGCAAGTCGGAATGAGCAGTTCTTC
>.|TRBJ2-5|TRBD2|TRBV5-1
CASKTTYRASGGEETQYF
TGCGCCAGCAAAACAACCTACCGGGCTAGCGGGGGAGAAGAGACCCAGTACTTC
>.|TRBJ1-5|.|TRBV30
CAWSVQSLNQPQHF
TGTGCCTGGAGTGTACAGAGCCTCAATCAGCCCCAGCATTTT
>.|TRBJ2-7|.|TRBV19
CASSIRGEQYF
TGTGCCAGTAGTATAAGAGGCGAGCAGTACTTC
>.|TRBJ2-3|TRBD2|TRBV2
CASRGLAGLDTQYF
TGTGCCAGCAGGGGACTAGCGGGACTCGATACGCAGTATTTT
>.|TRBJ1-1|.|TRBV29-1
CSAPQGATEAFF
TGCAGCGCTCCACAGGGAGCCACTGAAGCTTTCTTT
>once|TRBJ2-3|TRBD1|TRBV10-1
CASSDRGSTDTQYF
TGCGCCAGCAGTGACAGGGGGAGCACAGATACGCAGTATTTT
>once|TRBJ1-1|.|TRBV7-9
CASSFPVQIMNTEAFF
TGTGCCAGCAGCTTCCCCGTACAGATCATGAACACTGAAGCTTTCTTT
>.|TRBJ2-7|.|TRBV20-1
CSAPEVLEQYF
TGCAGTGCTCCCGAGGTTTTGGAGCAGTACTTC